This is a list of T cell receptor beta chains from one sample in a study. TCRdb used MiXCR to reprocess the RT-PCR reads, holding one entry per CDR3 protein. In the table there are 550,000 to 750,000 distinct CDR3 sequences, about 14% of which are singletons. The source material was memory CD4+ T cells from blood. The receptors here all came from a female donor in good health, serving as a healthy control. CDR3s include the opening cysteine and the closing phenylalanine or tryptophan. D genes are given only for firm matches. Expanded clones are given a class, and other clones once, few, many or no size at all.

>-|TRBJ2-1|TRBV20-1|-
TGCAGTGCTAGAGAAAATCCCCAGCGGCACCCCAATGAGCAGTTCTTC
CSARENPQRHPNEQFF
>many|TRBJ2-5|TRBV10-3|-
TGTGCCATCAGCGGGGGAGAGACCCAGTACTTC
CAISGGETQYF
>many|TRBJ2-1|TRBV20-1|TRBD1
TGCAGTGCTCTGCGGGGACAGGGCCACAATGAGCAGTTCTTC
CSALRGQGHNEQFF
>many|TRBJ1-1|TRBV6-5|-
TGTGCCAGCAGTTACCAGGGCCCTACGGTCTTATCGAACACTGAAGCTTTCTTT
CASSYQGPTVLSNTEAFF
>-|TRBJ1-2|TRBV27|-
TGTGCCAGCAGTCTGCTCTCCGGGCGAATTGGAGGCTACACCTTC
CASSLLSGRIGGYTF
>many|TRBJ1-1|TRBV4-1|-
TGCGCCAGCAGCCAAGGGACATGGGACACTGAAGCTTTCTTT
CASSQGTWDTEAFF
>-|TRBJ1-1|TRBV20-1|-
TGCAGTACTGGGAAGATACTCGGCACTGAAGCTTTCTTT
CSTGKILGTEAFF
>many|TRBJ2-1|TRBV10-3|TRBD2
TGTGCCATCAGTGAGAGCGGGAGGAACGGCAATGAGCAGTTCTTC
CAISESGRNGNEQFF
>-|TRBJ2-1|TRBV2|TRBD1
TGTGCCAGCAGTGCCCCCGGGACAGCCACCTACAATGAGCAGTTCTTC
CASSAPGTATYNEQFF
>-|TRBJ2-5|TRBV5-1|-
TGCGCCAGCAGCTTGGGCGTTCGCGGGGAGACCCAGTACTTC
CASSLGVRGETQYF
>many|TRBJ2-3|TRBV5-6|TRBD1
TGTGCCAGCAGCTCGGGACAGAGGAGCACAGATACGCAGTATTTT
CASSSGQRSTDTQYF
>-|TRBJ2-3|TRBV5-1|TRBD2
TGCGCCAGCAGCACAGGGACTAGCGGGAGCGCAGATACGCAGTATTTT
CASSTGTSGSADTQYF
>-|TRBJ2-2|TRBV12-3/TRBV12-4|-
TGTGCCAGCAGTTTATCACGGAACGCGAACACCGGGGAGCTGTTTTTT
CASSLSRNANTGELFF
>few|TRBJ1-2|TRBV7-2|-
TGTGCCAGCAGCTTAGTCCCCGGGGAGCGCTACACCTTC
CASSLVPGERYTF
>many|TRBJ2-7|TRBV10-3|TRBD2
TGTGCCATCAGTGAGGGGACTAGCGGCGCCTACGAGCAGTACTTC
CAISEGTSGAYEQYF
>-|TRBJ2-3|TRBV7-2|TRBD2
TGTGCCAGCAGCCCGGTTCAGCGGGGTACGCAGTATTTT
CASSPVQRGTQYF
>few|TRBJ1-3|TRBV7-9|-
TGTGCCAGCAGTTCTGGAGCAACCCGGGAGGGAAACACCATATATTTT
CASSSGATREGNTIYF
>-|TRBJ1-5|TRBV15|-
TGTGCCACCAGCAGAGTAGGAATAAGGGGTGGTCAGCCCCAGCATTTT
CATSRVGIRGGQPQHF
>-|TRBJ2-7|TRBV19|TRBD1
TGTGCCAGTAGTGAACAGGGGCGCGAGCAGTACTTC
CASSEQGREQYF
>few|TRBJ2-3|TRBV6-2/TRBV6-3|-
TGTGCCAGCAGCCACCCCCTGGGGGGAAACACAGATACGCAGTATTTT
CASSHPLGGNTDTQYF
>-|TRBJ2-2|TRBV12-3/TRBV12-4|TRBD1
TGTGCCAGCACCACTCCAGGGGGCTGGTACACCGGGGAGCTGTTTTTT
CASTTPGGWYTGELFF
>-|TRBJ2-1|TRBV20-1|TRBD2
TGCAGTGCTCTGGGACTAGCGGGGAAGAATGAGCAGTTCTTC
CSALGLAGKNEQFF
>few|TRBJ1-5|TRBV7-9|-
TGTGCCAGCAGCTTGGAGGGCGGAGTCCTTCAGCCCCAGCATTTT
CASSLEGGVLQPQHF
>-|TRBJ1-5|TRBV18|-
TGTGCCAGCTCACCATTACGGGGGGGTCAGCCCCAGCATTTT
CASSPLRGGQPQHF
>many|TRBJ1-2|TRBV4-3|TRBD1
TGCGCCAGCAGCCCAACCGGACAGGGGAACTATGGCTACACCTTC
CASSPTGQGNYGYTF
>few|TRBJ2-1|TRBV5-1|-
TGCGCCAGCAGCTTGTCCAGTCTGCTCGGGGAGCAGTTCTTC
CASSLSSLLGEQFF
>-|TRBJ1-1|TRBV29-1|-
TGCAGCGTTGAAGGCAACACTGAAGCTTTCTTT
CSVEGNTEAFF
>few|TRBJ2-2|TRBV19|-
TGTGCCAGTACAGCCCTGGGGACCACCGGGGAGCTGTTTTTT
CASTALGTTGELFF
>many|TRBJ1-2|TRBV6-4|-
TGTGCCAGCAGCGATACAGGGACCTATGGCTACACCTTC
CASSDTGTYGYTF
>few|TRBJ2-3|TRBV20-1|TRBD1
TGCAGTGCTAGAGGTCAGGGGGCGAACACAGATACGCAGTATTTT
CSARGQGANTDTQYF
>once|TRBJ1-1|TRBV28|-
TGTGCCAGCGCCCGGGAGGAGGGGGTTTTGAACACTGAAGCTTTCTTT
CASAREEGVLNTEAFF
>many|TRBJ2-1|TRBV28|-
TGTGCCAGCAGTACCGGGGCCTACAATGAGCAGTTCTTC
CASSTGAYNEQFF
>few|TRBJ2-6|TRBV28|-
TGTGCCAGCAGTTTATTTCGGGGCCCTAGCTCTGGGGCCAACGTCCTGACTTTC
CASSLFRGPSSGANVLTF
>many|TRBJ1-5|TRBV7-2|-
TGTGCCAGCAGCTTGGTGTATCAGCCCCAGCATTTT
CASSLVYQPQHF
>few|TRBJ2-3|TRBV27|-
TGTGCCAGCAGTTCATTTAGCACAGATACGCAGTATTTT
CASSSFSTDTQYF
>-|TRBJ2-4|TRBV10-3|-
TGTGCCCTTCAAGGCGCCAAAAACATTCAGTACTTC
CALQGAKNIQYF
>few|TRBJ2-1|TRBV20-1|TRBD1
TGCAGCGAAGTTGGTACAGGGGGCGTTCTTTTCTTC
CSEVGTGGVLFF
>-|TRBJ2-1|TRBV20-1|-
TGCAGTGCTAGAGATCCGGACAGAGCCTACAATGAGCAGTTCTTC
CSARDPDRAYNEQFF
>many|TRBJ2-1|TRBV5-1|-
TGCGCCAGCAGCTTGAGGGGAGCTACCTACAATGAGCAGTTCTTC
CASSLRGATYNEQFF
>many|TRBJ1-2|TRBV20-1|-
TGCAGTGCTGGCGCCAGGGGAGGTAGCTATGGCTACACCTTC
CSAGARGGSYGYTF
>few|TRBJ2-1|TRBV11-3|TRBD2
TGTGCCAGCAGCTTACTAGCGGGAGGGCCGGGCAATGAGCAGTTCTTC
CASSLLAGGPGNEQFF
>few|TRBJ2-1|TRBV5-5|-
TGTGCCAGCAGCTTGAGTCCCCAAACGGATGAGCAGTTCTTC
CASSLSPQTDEQFF
>-|TRBJ1-3|TRBV15|TRBD1
TGTGCCACCAGCAGAGCCGGGACAGTCTTCTCTGGAAACACCATATATTTT
CATSRAGTVFSGNTIYF
>-|TRBJ1-1|TRBV3-1|-
TGTGCCAGCAGCCAAGGCACAGGGCGAGGAGCTTTCTTT
CASSQGTGRGAFF
>-|TRBJ1-1|TRBV27|-
TGTGCCAGCAGTTTGTACGGGCCGGAGGACACTGAAGCTTTCTTT
CASSLYGPEDTEAFF
>few|TRBJ1-3|TRBV7-6|-
TGTGCCAGTGGACCGGACGGACAATCTGGAAACACCATATATTTT
CASGPDGQSGNTIYF
>many|TRBJ1-5|TRBV20-1|-
TGCAGTGCTAGACGGATCTCTAGCAATCAGCCCCAGCATTTT
CSARRISSNQPQHF
>-|TRBJ1-1|TRBV6-6|TRBD1
TGTGCCAGCAGTTACTCGCGGGGACAGGGCGAAGCTTTCTTT
CASSYSRGQGEAFF
>few|TRBJ2-3|TRBV9|TRBD2
TGTGCCAGCAGCGTTCGGACTAGCGGACAAACAGATACGCAGTATTTT
CASSVRTSGQTDTQYF
>few|TRBJ2-1|TRBV20-1|TRBD1
TGCAGTGGTAAGGGGGACAGACCCTACAATGAGCAGTTCTTC
CSGKGDRPYNEQFF